The subject of this entry is one TCR beta chain. TCRdb's table, derived via immunoSEQ multiplex PCR, lists solely in-frame clones and lacks some. The sample includes some 39,000 clones, about nine tenths seen only once; the top ten take about 6%. CDR1 is SGHDN and CDR2 is FVKESK in the germline V gene. The CDR3 is 15 amino acids. With 3 bases removed from V and 7 bases from J, the gap between germline ends came to 18 bases. The sample originates from a study of OX40 agonist ivuxolimab in advanced cancers. The source of this sequence is an adult with an advanced solid tumor such as melanoma, head and neck, liver or kidney cancer. The V gene is TRBV14, the J gene TRBJ1-2; TRBD1 is a possible D gene (5 bases). The sample in question was CD4+ or CD8+ T cells sorted from blood, obtained in a trial of the OX40 agonist ivuxolimab. CDR3 residues: CASSQARTPAFGYTF. The CDR3 DNA reads TGTGCCAGCAGCCAGGCAAGGACACCCGCTTTTGGCTACACCTTC.